This T cell receptor beta chain was sequenced for a study of control samples from healthy donors and cancer patients. The method was immunoSEQ multiplex PCR; TCRdb's version includes in-frame clones alone and lacks a portion of them. The sample gives over 75,000 clones, almost 85% of which show up once; 1.5% to 2.5% is in the top ten. Germline CDR1 is SGHAT and CDR2 is FQNNGV. The CDR3 runs to 15 residues. Unmatched junction bases numbered 15, after V lost 5 bases and J lost 8 bases. The specimen was blood. This receptor was obtained from a man aged 60 to 75 in good health. The chain recombines TRBV11-2 with TRBJ2-7, with 7 bases that match TRBD2. The CDR3 DNA sequence: TGTGCCAGCAGCGCGACACGGGGGGTCCTACGAAAGCAGTACTTC. Translation gives CASSATRGVLRKQYF.